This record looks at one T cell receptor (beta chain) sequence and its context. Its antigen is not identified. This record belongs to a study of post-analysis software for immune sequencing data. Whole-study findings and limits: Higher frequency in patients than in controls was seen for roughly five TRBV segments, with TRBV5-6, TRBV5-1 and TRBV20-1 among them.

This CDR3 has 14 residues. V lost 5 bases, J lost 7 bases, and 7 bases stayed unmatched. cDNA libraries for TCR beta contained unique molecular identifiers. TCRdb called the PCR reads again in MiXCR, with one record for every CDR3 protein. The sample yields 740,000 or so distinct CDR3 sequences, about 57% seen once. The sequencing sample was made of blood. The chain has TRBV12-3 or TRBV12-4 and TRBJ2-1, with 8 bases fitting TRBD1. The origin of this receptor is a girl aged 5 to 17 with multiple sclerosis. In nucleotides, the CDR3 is TGTGCCAGCAGTCACTCCAGGGGGCTGAATGAGCAGTTCTTC. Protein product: CASSHSRGLNEQFF.